Sequencing of this T cell receptor (beta chain) was carried out in a study of early T cells in non-severe SARS-CoV-2 infection. Study results and limitations: VDJdb-based annotation leaned toward anti-spike CD8 responses and missed private and CD4 specificities.

Trimming took off 0 bases at V and 13 bases at J, with 21 bases between the two ends. The germline V gene has CDR1 MDHEN and CDR2 SYDVKM. CDR3 size: 15 residues. Unique molecular identifiers were attached to individual cDNA molecules. Each CDR3 protein gets one entry after TCRdb re-called the 5' RACE reads with MiXCR. The repertoire holds about 50,000 distinct CDR3 sequences, about 10% seen once, with under 15% in the top ten. A note on this clonotype: Its antigen is still unknown.

This sequence joins TRBV28 and TRBJ1-1; weak D call: TRBD1 (6 bases). The TCR comes from an adult who was a healthcare worker with PCR-confirmed SARS-CoV-2 infection or an uninfected control (not recorded which). The sample comprised whole blood. The CDR3: CASSLWGAMGLKFFF. CDR3 nucleotide sequence: TGTGCCAGCAGTTTATGGGGGGCGATGGGACTGAAGTTTTTCTTT. Together with reference TRBV28 and TRBJ1-1, the CDR3 gives the full variable domain: DVKVTQSSRYLVKRTGEKVFLECVQDMDHENMFWYRQDPGLGLRLIYFSYDVKMKEKGDIPEGYSVSREKKERFSLILESASTNQTSMYLCASSLWGAMGLKFFFGQGTRLTVV.